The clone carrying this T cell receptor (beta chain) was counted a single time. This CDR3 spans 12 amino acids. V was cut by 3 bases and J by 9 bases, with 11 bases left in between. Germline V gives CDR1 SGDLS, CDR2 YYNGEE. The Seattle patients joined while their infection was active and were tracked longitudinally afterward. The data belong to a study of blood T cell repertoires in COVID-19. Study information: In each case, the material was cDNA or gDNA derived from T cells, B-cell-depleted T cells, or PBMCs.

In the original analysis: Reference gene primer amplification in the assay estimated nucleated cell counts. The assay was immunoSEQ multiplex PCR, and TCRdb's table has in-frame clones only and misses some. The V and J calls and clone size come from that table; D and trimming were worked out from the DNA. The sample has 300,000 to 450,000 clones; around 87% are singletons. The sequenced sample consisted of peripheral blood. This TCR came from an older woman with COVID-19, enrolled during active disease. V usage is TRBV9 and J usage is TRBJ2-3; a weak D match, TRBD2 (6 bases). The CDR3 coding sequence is TGTGCCAGCAGCGCTAGCGCGGGCACGCAGTATTTT. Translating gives CASSASAGTQYF.